This entry concerns a single T cell receptor (beta chain). The target of this receptor is not known. One base away there is no much larger clone; base qualities are not given. V and J are truncated by 4 bases and 0 bases respectively, leaving an intervening sequence of 9 bases. The germline V gene supplies CDR1 KGHSH and CDR2 LQKENI. The cysteine opens and the phenylalanine closes a CDR3 of 14 amino acids. Here the CDR3 DNA is all that survives: 42 bases in frame from base 1. This entry is derived from a study of PD-1 blockade in mismatch repair-deficient tumors (TCRdb year 2017). About the full investigation: Between September 2013 and late 2016, the trial enrolled fewer than 95 consecutive patients with roughly 13 mismatch repair-deficient cancer types, every one of whom had been previously treated and was progressing. Tumor-associated T cell clones were tracked in the peripheral blood of patients responding to PD-1 blockade by deep sequencing of TCR CDR3 regions.

The library came from the immunoSEQ multiplex PCR assay. TCRdb took over this immuneACCESS table, retaining in-frame rearrangements with V and J assigned. Such tables are incomplete; in checked studies, under half of the missing clones stem from an unresolved V gene, and the remainder is unexplained. Recorded for this sample are 30,000 to 45,000 clones; roughly 81% of them occurred a single time. The ten largest clonotypes hold under 4% of the sample. What the authors observed across the whole study: After pembrolizumab, tumor-resident clones, which were often undetectable in blood before treatment, expanded rapidly and then contracted, generally ahead of radiologic responses.

For every enrolled patient, mismatch repair deficiency was confirmed by either polymerase chain reaction or immunohistochemistry. TCR sequencing was performed for a few patients who responded to pembrolizumab therapy. The phase II trial prospectively tested pembrolizumab PD-1 blockade in advanced mismatch repair-deficient cancers regardless of tissue of origin. Peripheral blood T cell samples were collected serially, before PD-1 blockade began and at several time points afterward. Blood sampling times were expressed in weeks after the first pembrolizumab dose. The receptor chain draws on TRBV18 and TRBJ1-1; no confident D gene assignment can be made. Material: peripheral blood, obtained 76 weeks after starting pembrolizumab. This receptor was identified in an adult with mismatch repair-deficient cancer. This receptor carries the CDR3 CASSLGSMNTEAFF. The DNA is as follows: TGTGCCAGCTCACTAGGATCCATGAACACTGAAGCTTTCTTT.